This entry lists 23 T cell receptor beta chains sequenced from one sample in a study of cytomegalovirus exposure and HLA in healthy donors. The PCR made use of 60 Vbeta and 13 Jbeta primers. The method was immunoSEQ multiplex PCR; TCRdb's version includes in-frame clones alone and lacks a portion of them. The data contain approximately 100,000 clones, roughly 82% of them singletons. The specimen sequenced was PBMCs. All receptors derive from a human donor in good health.

This chain uses TRBV11-3 with TRBJ2-1, with TRBD2 matching 14 bases. Germline V gene sequence: CDR1 SGHNT, CDR2 YENEEA. V shed 1 base and J 7 bases; nucleotides not matched to a gene: 9. The CDR3 is 18 residues long. The CDR3 DNA sequence: TGTGCCAGCAGCTTAGTGACTAGCGGGGGGGGAACTGTGAATGAGCAGTTCTTC. Translating gives CASSLVTSGGGTVNEQFF.

This chain links TRBV7-9 with TRBJ2-5, with TRBD2 as a possible D gene (5 bases). This CDR3 is built from 16 residues. Germline loops: CDR1 SEHNR, CDR2 FQNEAQ (reference sequence). The ends were cut back, 5 bases at V and 1 base at J, with 17 bases in the middle. CDR3: CASSPYKIAGQETQYF. In nucleotides, the CDR3 is TGTGCCAGCAGCCCCTATAAGATCGCGGGCCAAGAGACCCAGTACTTC.

This clone was picked up one time. The V and J genes are TRBV5-1 and TRBJ2-3; the match to TRBD2 covers 7 bases. The CDR3 loop spans 18 amino acids. The V and J ends lost 4 bases and 2 bases, in that order; junction bases with no gene match: 16. Germline CDR1 SGHRS, CDR2 YFSETQ. CDR3 in DNA: TGCGCCAGCAGCGGGGTTAATAACCGGGACTACACCACAGATACGCAGTATTTT. This gives the protein CASSGVNNRDYTTDTQYF.

The rearrangement links TRBV5-6 to TRBJ1-2; TRBD1 aligns across 7 bases. Germline trimming cut 0 bases from V and 4 bases from J; bases unmatched to any gene: 0. Germline CDR1 is SGHDT and CDR2 is YYEEEE. The CDR3 covers 13 residues. The CDR3 nucleotides read TGTGCCAGCAGCTTGGGGACAGGCTATGGCTACACCTTC. This sequence encodes CASSLGTGYGYTF.

This clone was counted only a few times. The V gene is TRBV7-9, the J gene TRBJ2-1, with D maybe TRBD1 (6 bases). V gave up 3 bases and J gave up 9 bases, with 21 bases separating them. Germline V lookup: CDR1 SEHNR, CDR2 FQNEAQ (reference sequence). This CDR3 is 16 amino acids long. The CDR3 spells CASSLGSFAGDGEQFF. The CDR3 region has the DNA TGTGCCAGCAGCTTGGGATCTTTTGCAGGGGACGGTGAGCAGTTCTTC.

The rearrangement uses TRBV19 and TRBJ1-5; the D is unclear. Germline CDR1 reads LNHDA; CDR2 reads SQIVND (reference sequence). V was clipped by 5 bases and J by 2 bases, with 7 bases between them. The CDR3 is 13 amino acids. In DNA form, the CDR3 reads TGTGCCAGTAGTCATAGCGGCAATCAGCCCCAGCATTTT. It is translated as CASSHSGNQPQHF.

In the case of this clone: One end of the junction fails to match germline, which may point to a read error. This chain joins TRBV7-9 and TRBJ2-7; perhaps TRBD1 as D (7 bases). Per the germline V gene, CDR1 is SEHNR and CDR2 is FQNEAQ (reference sequence). The CDR3 runs 15 residues. CDR3 residues: CASSHDTGDSHEQYF. The CDR3 DNA reads as TGTGCCAGCAGTCATGACACAGGGGACTCCCACGAGCAGTACTTC.

The rearrangement uses TRBV5-4 and TRBJ2-1; 9 positions agree with TRBD1. V lost 5 bases, J lost 6 bases, and 9 bases stayed unmatched. The CDR3 spans 15 residues. Germline V gives CDR1 SGHNT, CDR2 YYREEE (reference sequence). CDR3 nucleotide sequence: TGTGCCAGCAGGAGTCGGGACAGGGATACCAATGAGCAGTTCTTC. Its protein product is CASRSRDRDTNEQFF.

The chain is built from TRBV5-6 and TRBJ2-5; 11 nucleotides align to TRBD1. Germline V gene lookup returns CDR1 SGHDT and CDR2 YYEEEE. V was clipped by 4 bases and J by 3 bases; unmatched bases: 5. The CDR3 is made up of 15 amino acids. The CDR3 here is CASSRSGQGEETQYF. CDR3 DNA sequence: TGTGCCAGCAGCCGATCGGGACAGGGGGAAGAGACCCAGTACTTC.

The chain has TRBV6-5 and TRBJ2-3; 8 bases line up with TRBD1. The CDR3 is made up of 14 amino acids. V lost 4 bases, J lost 6 bases, and 6 bases stayed unmatched. Germline V gives CDR1 MNHEY, CDR2 SVGAGI. DNA of the CDR3: TGTGCCAGCAGTTCTGGACAGGGTGTGGATACGCAGTATTTT. Its translation: CASSSGQGVDTQYF.

The J gene is TRBJ2-2, the V gene TRBV6-6, with D possibly TRBD1 on 5 matching bases. The CDR3 has 15 amino acids. V was shortened by 7 bases and J by 5 bases, with 17 bases between the two germline ends. Germline loops: CDR1 MNHNY, CDR2 SVGAGI (reference sequence). The CDR3 loop is CASISSDKLTGELFF. CDR3 in DNA: TGTGCCAGCATCTCGTCGGACAAATTAACCGGGGAGCTGTTTTTT.

The chain is built from TRBV2 and TRBJ2-1, with 12 bases aligning to TRBD2. The CDR3 length is 15 residues. CDR1 SNHLY and CDR2 FYNNEI come from the germline V gene. J was trimmed by 4 bases and V by 5 bases; bases with no gene match: 3. CDR3 nucleotides: TGTGCCAGCAGTTCACTAGCGGGGGGTTACAATGAGCAGTTCTTC. This codes for CASSSLAGGYNEQFF.

This clone was seen once. The rearrangement links TRBV7-9 to TRBJ2-1; the match to TRBD1 covers 7 bases. V gave up 5 bases and J gave up 4 bases; unmatched junction bases: 11. There are 16 residues in the CDR3. Germline-derived CDR1 and CDR2 are SEHNR and FQNEAQ (reference sequence). The CDR3 nucleotides read TGTGCCAGCAGCCCCCGGACAGGCGAAAAATACAATGAGCAGTTCTTC. Protein sequence: CASSPRTGEKYNEQFF. Filled out from reference TRBV7-9 and TRBJ2-1, the complete variable domain reads DTGVSQNPRHKITKRGQNVTFRCDPISEHNRLYWYRQTLGQGPEFLTYFQNEAQLEKSRLLSDRFSAERPKGSFSTLEIQRTEQGDSAMYLCASSPRTGEKYNEQFFGPGTRLTVL.

The chain links TRBV5-1 to TRBJ2-1; 10 nucleotides agree with TRBD1. Germline CDR1 is SGHRS and CDR2 is YFSETQ. CDR3 length: 15 amino acids. V dropped 4 bases and J dropped 3; count of bases not matched to a gene: 4. In nucleotides, the CDR3 is TGCGCCAGCAGCCTGGGACAGGGGTACTACAATGAGCAGTTCTTC. This gives the protein CASSLGQGYYNEQFF.

V gene TRBV2 combines with J gene TRBJ2-1, with D perhaps TRBD1 (7 bases). The germline V gene encodes CDR1 SNHLY and CDR2 FYNNEI. The CDR3 sequence is 15 residues long. V was clipped by 7 bases and J by 11 bases, with 24 bases between them. CDR3 sequence (DNA): TGTGCCAGCATGTTACGAATTTTCGCAGGGGGGAAGCAGTTCTTC. Residues: CASMLRIFAGGKQFF.

The CDR3 is CASTSRGSNEKLFF. CDR3 sequence (DNA): TGTGCCAGCACCTCCCGGGGGTCTAATGAAAAACTGTTTTTT. The V and J genes are TRBV2 and TRBJ1-4, with D perhaps TRBD1 (5 bases). Between the trimmed V and J ends, which lost 7 bases and 3 bases, there was a span of 12 bases. The germline CDR1 and CDR2 sequences are SNHLY and FYNNEI. The length of the CDR3 is 14 residues. Complete variable domain (other parts from reference TRBV2 and TRBJ1-4): EPEVTQTPSHQVTQMGQEVILRCVPISNHLYFYWYRQILGQKVEFLVSFYNNEISEKSEIFDDQFSVERPDGSNFTLKIRSTKLEDSAMYFCASTSRGSNEKLFFGSGTQLSVL.

J is TRBJ1-6 and V is TRBV5-1, with D perhaps matching TRBD1 (6 bases). CDR1 SGHRS and CDR2 YFSETQ come from the germline V gene. The CDR3 runs 18 residues. Trimming shortened V by 1 base and J by 3 bases, and 17 bases separated the two germline ends. In nucleotides, the CDR3 is TGCGCCAGCAGCTTGAGCGCGGGGGGCAACAGCTATAATTCACCCCTCCACTTT. Residues: CASSLSAGGNSYNSPLHF.

The table lists this clone with a few counts. This chain connects TRBV13 to TRBJ1-6; TRBD1 might be the D (5 bases). CDR3 length: 20 amino acids. The germline V and J ends were trimmed by 2 bases and 3 bases, with 23 bases remaining between them. CDR1 and CDR2 (germline): PRHDT, FYEKMQ (reference sequence). For the CDR3, the DNA is TGTGCCAGCAGCTTATCGGCAGGGCGGTCATATAAGAACTATAATTCACCCCTCCACTTT. Its protein product is CASSLSAGRSYKNYNSPLHF.

The V and J genes are TRBV6-5 and TRBJ1-6, with unresolved D. Trimming shortened V by 3 bases and J by 6 bases, and 12 bases separated the two germline ends. The CDR3 has 15 amino acids. Germline assignment: CDR1 MNHEY and CDR2 SVGAGI. The CDR3 DNA reads as TGTGCCAGCAGTTATTATCAACAGAGTAATTCACCCCTCCACTTT. Translating it yields CASSYYQQSNSPLHF.

This clone is a singleton in its sample. V is TRBV29-1 and J is TRBJ2-3; 7 bases are shared with TRBD2. V dropped 4 bases and J dropped 5; count of bases not matched to a gene: 0. Germline CDR1 SQVTM, CDR2 ANQGSEA. There are 11 residues in the CDR3. DNA of the CDR3: TGCAGCGTTGGCGGGGGAGATACGCAGTATTTT. Encoded protein: CSVGGGDTQYF.

This sequence joins TRBV7-8 and TRBJ2-7; weak D call: TRBD1 (6 bases). This CDR3 has 14 amino acids. From germline, CDR1 is SGHVS and CDR2 FQNEAQ. Between the trimmed V and J ends, which lost 5 bases and 3 bases, there was a span of 14 bases. The CDR3 region has the DNA TGTGCCAGCAGCCCAACTGACAGGTTCTACGAGCAGTACTTC. Translation gives CASSPTDRFYEQYF.

This sequence joins TRBV19 and TRBJ1-2, with 7 bases lining up with TRBD1. CDR3 length equals 13 residues. Germline CDR1 reads LNHDA; CDR2 reads SQIVND (reference sequence). Losses at the gene ends were 7 bases for V and 3 bases for J; bases not matched to a gene: 5. The DNA for the CDR3 is TGTGCCAGTAAGACCCAGGGGGACTATGGCTACACCTTC. This encodes CASKTQGDYGYTF.

The V and J genes are TRBV6-1 and TRBJ2-3; 12 bases are shared with TRBD1. Germline loops: CDR1 MNHNS, CDR2 SASEGT. The CDR3 length is 15 residues. The V gene end was trimmed by 7 bases and the J gene end by 6 bases; junction bases not matched to a gene: 8. CDR3 DNA: TGTGCCAGCACGGCCGGGACAGGGGGCGTTGATACGCAGTATTTT. Its translation: CASTAGTGGVDTQYF.